This T cell receptor (beta chain) was documented in a study of cytomegalovirus exposure and HLA in healthy donors. Whole-study results and caveats: Overall, approximately 150 TCR beta chains were annotated as cytomegalovirus-associated. Later analysis identified some 16,000 TCR beta sequences associated with HLA alleles, using a false discovery rate threshold of 0.05.

In the case of this clone: The antigen is not known.

Both 60 Vbeta primers and 13 Jbeta primers went into the PCR. The method was immunoSEQ multiplex PCR; TCRdb's version includes in-frame clones alone and lacks a portion of them. The sample shows around 200,000 clones, more than 60% of them seen only once. Germline CDR1 reads MDHEN; CDR2 reads SYDVKM. This CDR3 is built from 16 residues. Trimming removed 1 base from V and 4 bases from J, with 16 bases in between. The sequencing sample was made of PBMCs. This TCR was recovered from a woman aged 60-75 years in good health and CMV-seropositive. The chain recombines TRBV28 with TRBJ1-2; D is perhaps TRBD1 (6 bases). CDR3 DNA sequence: TGTGCCAGCAGTTTATTAATCCTGGACAGCTCCTATGGCTACACCTTC. This sequence encodes CASSLLILDSSYGYTF.